The 15 T cell receptor beta chains below come from one sample, sequenced in a study of T cells in localized non-small cell lung cancer (dated by TCRdb to the early 2020s). The receptor library was made with the immunoSEQ multiplex PCR assay. Entries here come from immuneACCESS through TCRdb and include only in-frame sequences with V and J called. Some clones fail to appear in such tables; in the studies checked, an unresolved V gene covers under half of the shortfall, and the cause of the remainder is unknown. Counted in this sample were more than 30,000 clones; 88% of them appeared once. The ten largest clones capture roughly 4% of the sample. Specimen: peripheral blood mononuclear cells, collected before any cancer treatment. The receptors were sampled from a woman aged 35 to 70 with stage III lung adenocarcinoma.

V gene TRBV27 combines with J gene TRBJ1-4; D is uncertain. This CDR3 has 14 amino acids. V was clipped by 6 bases and J by 8 bases, with 16 bases between them. Germline V gene data show CDR1 as MNHEY and CDR2 as SMNVEV (reference sequence). Here the CDR3 reads CASRPPGVDEKLFF. The CDR3, as DNA: TGTGCCAGCAGACCCCCCGGGGTTGACGAAAAACTGTTTTTT.

This chain uses TRBV27 with TRBJ2-1, with TRBD2 matching over 7 bases. The CDR3 is 14 residues long. J lost 4 bases, V lost 5 bases, and 5 bases had no gene match. Germline-derived CDR1 and CDR2 are MNHEY and SMNVEV (reference sequence). The chain's CDR3 is CASSPHGGYNEQFF. CDR3 in DNA: TGTGCCAGCAGTCCCCACGGGGGGTACAATGAGCAGTTCTTC.

This chain uses TRBV28 with TRBJ1-1, with TRBD1 identical over 10 bases. J was trimmed by 6 bases and V by 5 bases; bases with no gene match: 9. There are 15 residues in the CDR3. From germline, CDR1 is MDHEN and CDR2 SYDVKM. The CDR3 coding sequence is TGTGCCAGCAGTCCCCCGACAGGGGGCATCCCTGAAGCTTTCTTT. It codes for CASSPPTGGIPEAFF.

J is TRBJ1-1 and V is TRBV11-1; no clear D gene. This CDR3 comprises 12 residues. The germline V gene encodes CDR1 SGHAT and CDR2 FQDESV (reference sequence). Trimming removed 3 bases at V and 6 bases at J, with 8 bases between. The CDR3 is CASSLRDPEAFF. The CDR3 bases are TGTGCCAGCAGCTTGCGGGATCCTGAAGCTTTCTTT.

The chain combines TRBV19 with TRBJ2-1; D may match TRBD1 or TRBD2 (5 bases each). Trimming stripped 8 bases from V and 7 bases from J, with 15 bases between. Germline V gene data show CDR1 as LNHDA and CDR2 as SQIVND (reference sequence). This CDR3 spans 13 amino acids. The CDR3 here is CASGSQGRNEQFF. The CDR3 bases are TGTGCCAGTGGGAGCCAGGGTCGGAATGAGCAGTTCTTC.

This chain joins TRBV12-5 and TRBJ1-2, with 8 bases matching TRBD1. The V gene's germline CDR1 is LGHNT and CDR2 FRNRAP. This CDR3 is 17 amino acids long. The trim removed 1 base at V and 4 bases at J, leaving 11 bases unmatched. CDR3 loop: CASGLDRGQGVAYGYTF. The CDR3 DNA reads as TGTGCTAGTGGTTTGGATAGAGGACAGGGAGTAGCCTATGGCTACACCTTC.

V gene TRBV2 combines with J gene TRBJ1-1; D perhaps matches TRBD1 (6 bases). In germline, CDR1 is SNHLY, CDR2 FYNNEI. V lost 7 bases and J lost 3, with 15 bases in between. This CDR3 has 14 amino acids. The CDR3 sequence: CASTRTVLYTEAFF. The CDR3 nucleotides are TGTGCCAGCACCCGGACAGTACTCTACACTGAAGCTTTCTTT.

This chain joins TRBV18 and TRBJ2-1; D tentatively reads TRBD1 or TRBD2 (5 bases each). The V gene's germline CDR1 is KGHSH and CDR2 LQKENI. V lost 0 bases, J lost 5 bases, and 11 bases lay in between. The CDR3 is 15 amino acids. This CDR3 is CASSPPGTGNNEQFF. The CDR3 coding sequence is TGTGCCAGCTCACCACCGGGGACGGGGAACAATGAGCAGTTCTTC.

The chain joins TRBV29-1 to TRBJ1-1; D may be TRBD1 (6 bases). The germline V gene has CDR1 SQVTM and CDR2 ANQGSEA. The CDR3 spans 12 residues. DNA for the CDR3: TGCAGAGGGGGTTTGGCGGACACTGAAGCTTTCTTT. Translated, it gives CRGGLADTEAFF.

The chain recombines TRBV28 with TRBJ2-7, with TRBD2 identical over 7 bases. The junction had 8 bases not matched to a gene; V was cut back by 3 bases and J by 6 bases. CDR3 length equals 14 residues. Germline V gene lookup returns CDR1 MDHEN and CDR2 SYDVKM. CDR3 coding DNA: TGTGCCAGCAGTTTGGAGGTGTGGGGGGGCGAGCAGTACTTC. Amino acids: CASSLEVWGGEQYF.

The table lists this clone with a count of one. The V and J genes are TRBV25-1 and TRBJ1-4; the D is unclear. The CDR3 has 14 residues. The V gene lost 0 bases and the J gene lost 4 bases, with 6 bases spanning the gap. Germline V CDR1 and CDR2: MGHDK, SYGVNS. The CDR3 reads CASSEYSLNEKLFF. In DNA, the CDR3 is TGTGCCAGCAGTGAATACAGCCTTAATGAAAAACTGTTTTTT. The full variable domain, in which reference TRBV25-1 and TRBJ1-4 provide the parts outside the CDR3, is EADIYQTPRYLVIGTGKKITLECSQTMGHDKMYWYQQDPGMELHLIHYSYGVNSTEKGDLSSESTVSRIRTEHFPLTLESARPSHTSQYLCASSEYSLNEKLFFGSGTQLSVL.

This rearrangement joins TRBV14 to TRBJ2-7, with 7 bases matching TRBD2. CDR1 SGHDN and CDR2 FVKESK come from the germline V gene. The CDR3 extends over 13 amino acids. The J segment lost 2 bases and the V segment lost 5 bases, leaving 3 bases of the junction unmatched. CDR3 nucleotides: TGTGCCAGCAGCGGGACTATCACCTACGAGCAGTACTTC. Its translation is CASSGTITYEQYF. Drawing the rest from reference TRBV14 and TRBJ2-7, the complete variable domain is EAGVTQFPSHSVIEKGQTVTLRCDPISGHDNLYWYRRVMGKEIKFLLHFVKESKQDESGMPNNRFLAERTGGTYSTLKVQPAELEDSGVYFCASSGTITYEQYFGPGTRLTVT.

V and J are TRBV28 and TRBJ2-1, with D tentatively TRBD1 or TRBD2 (5 bases each). V was pared by 11 bases and J by 6 bases, with 20 bases between. CDR1 and CDR2 (germline): MDHEN, SYDVKM. This CDR3 comprises 14 residues. The CDR3 nucleotides are TGTGCCGTGGGCGGCGGAAAGGGGAGCAATGAGCAGTTCTTC. This encodes CAVGGGKGSNEQFF.

The CDR3: CASSEKRSGITNEQFF. The CDR3 DNA reads as TGTGCCAGCAGTGAGAAGCGAAGCGGGATAACCAATGAGCAGTTCTTC. This chain connects TRBV6-1 to TRBJ2-1; 7 bases match TRBD2. CDR3 length: 16 residues. The germline V gene encodes CDR1 MNHNS and CDR2 SASEGT. V shed 3 bases, J shed 6 bases, and the junction held 11 bases outside the gene matches.

The table lists this clone with a count of one. The gene calls are TRBV27 and TRBJ2-2; D is uncertain. Per germline, CDR1 MNHEY and CDR2 SMNVEV (reference sequence). CDR3 length: 15 residues. V lost 4 bases to trimming and J lost 2 bases, with 11 bases between them. In nucleotides, the CDR3 is TGTGCCAGCAGTTCCGGCGGTTATAACACCGGGGAGCTGTTTTTT. It encodes CASSSGGYNTGELFF.